The clone carrying this T cell receptor beta chain has only a few counts. Its specificity is unknown. TCRdb recomputed calls from the 5' RACE reads with MiXCR, one row per CDR3 protein. The sample has around 490,000 distinct CDR3 sequences; roughly an eighth are singletons. The sample belongs to a study of identical twins. Study-wide points: Invariant cells of the MAIT and iNKT types might have partly distorted the zero-insertion analyses. Compared with unrelated sharing, twin-shared out-of-frame alpha sequences had more low-probability sequences. Weaker excess twin sharing was seen among beta out-of-frame sequences.

Germline values: CDR1 SNHLY, CDR2 FYNNEI. Between the trimmed V and J ends, which lost 8 bases and 7 bases, there was a span of 14 bases. This CDR3 spans 12 amino acids. A further study also used this sample, focusing on yellow fever vaccine responses in identical twins.

The sequenced material came from CD4+ T cells sorted from blood. V and J are TRBV2 and TRBJ2-5, with unresolved D. This sequence originates from a woman aged 18-29 years in good health. The DNA of the CDR3 is TGTGCCAGCGACCCCCAAACGGGGACCCAGTACTTC. Encoded protein: CASDPQTGTQYF. Complete variable domain (other parts from reference TRBV2 and TRBJ2-5): EPEVTQTPSHQVTQMGQEVILRCVPISNHLYFYWYRQILGQKVEFLVSFYNNEISEKSEIFDDQFSVERPDGSNFTLKIRSTKLEDSAMYFCASDPQTGTQYFGPGTRLLVL.